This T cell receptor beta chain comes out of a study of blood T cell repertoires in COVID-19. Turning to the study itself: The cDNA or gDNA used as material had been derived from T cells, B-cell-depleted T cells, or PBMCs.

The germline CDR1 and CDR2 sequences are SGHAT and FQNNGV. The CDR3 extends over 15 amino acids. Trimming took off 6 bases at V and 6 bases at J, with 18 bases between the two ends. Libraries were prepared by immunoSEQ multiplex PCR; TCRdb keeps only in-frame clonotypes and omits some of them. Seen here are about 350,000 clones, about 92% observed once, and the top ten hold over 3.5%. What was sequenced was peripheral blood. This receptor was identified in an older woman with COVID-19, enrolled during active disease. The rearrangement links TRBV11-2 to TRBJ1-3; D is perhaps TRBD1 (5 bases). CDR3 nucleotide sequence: TGTGCCAGCAGAGCGGACGGGGGGAGAGAAAACACCATATATTTT. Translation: CASRADGGRENTIYF.